This T cell receptor (beta chain) was sequenced for a study of human T cells and chemical hapten exposure. V lost 6 bases, J lost 0 bases, and 5 bases stayed unmatched. The CDR3 spans 15 residues. CDR1 and CDR2 from the germline V gene are MDHEN and SYDVKM. This clonotype has at least ten counts. Documented time point: patch test 3, about 24 weeks after DPC sensitization. The treatment here: therapeutic diphenylcyclopropenone sensitization with weekly scalp DPC. TCRdb recomputed calls from the RACE reads with MiXCR, one row per CDR3 protein. The data contain some 79,000 distinct CDR3 sequences, less than 14% of them singletons.

The rearrangement uses TRBV28 and TRBJ2-1, with 7 bases that match TRBD1. The input for sequencing was whole blood, taken in connection with sensitization to the hapten diphenylcyclopropenone (DPC). The receptor was derived from a woman between 45 and 65 years old with alopecia areata. Some clones in this sample may be carry-over from other donors' samples. CDR3 residues: CASSPTGSSYNEQFF. The CDR3 DNA follows: TGTGCCAGCAGCCCGACAGGGAGCTCCTACAATGAGCAGTTCTTC.